The following is a TCR beta chain sequence with its context. Germline V gives CDR1 SNHLY, CDR2 FYNNEI. The V end lost 5 bases, the J end lost 0 bases, and 9 bases lay between the germline ends. The CDR3 loop spans 14 amino acids. The test was conducted at deep level. For sorted subsets, about 0.2 ug DNA per replicate equaled about 27,000 T cell genomes. TCRdb's copy holds only in-frame clones and misses some; the assay was immunoSEQ multiplex PCR. The sample consists of 2.3 million or so clones, more than 80% of them appearing once. The data were taken from a study of shared clonotypes between healthy human individuals.

This clonotype originated in a man younger than 35 in good health. Some clones in this sample may be carry-over from other donors' samples. Source material: naive CD4+ T cells from PBMCs. Subset of the sample: CD45RA+ positively selected. The V and J genes are TRBV2 and TRBJ2-3; D is perhaps TRBD2 (5 bases). The CDR3 bases are TGTGCCAGCAGTCTGACGGGGAGCACAGATACGCAGTATTTT. Translation gives CASSLTGSTDTQYF. The full variable domain, rest sourced from reference TRBV2 and TRBJ2-3, is EPEVTQTPSHQVTQMGQEVILRCVPISNHLYFYWYRQILGQKVEFLVSFYNNEISEKSEIFDDQFSVERPDGSNFTLKIRSTKLEDSAMYFCASSLTGSTDTQYFGPGTRLTVL.